One sample yielded the 18 T cell receptor beta chains listed below, sequenced in a study of blood T cells in healthy people across ages. The use of a sample-barcoded 5' primer and a J-beta primer mix characterized a second PCR of roughly 7 to 12 cycles. A single record per CDR3 protein comes from TCRdb applying MiXCR to the 5' RACE reads. Among 540,000 or so distinct CDR3 sequences listed, nearly 25% were seen once. These same data were also listed under a study on T cells of mothers and their children.

The sample comprised blood. These TCRs come from a boy between 10 and 17 years old in good health.

This clonotype was counted a few times. The chain couples TRBV3-1 to TRBJ2-7; TRBD1 is a possible D gene (5 bases). Germline assignment: CDR1 LGHDT and CDR2 YNNKEL (reference sequence). The V end was cut by 3 bases, the J end by 0 bases, with 15 bases between. The CDR3 loop spans 16 amino acids. The CDR3 protein is CASSHLGAGISYEQYF. In DNA form, the CDR3 reads TGTGCCAGCAGCCACCTTGGGGCAGGGATCTCCTACGAGCAGTACTTC.

The chain uses TRBV27 and TRBJ2-1; TRBD2 matches 12 bases. The CDR3 totals 18 residues. The germline CDR1 and CDR2 sequences are MNHEY and SMNVEV (reference sequence). V was clipped by 2 bases and J by 6 bases; unmatched bases: 11. The CDR3 spells CASSLAPRLAGAFNEQFF. Written as DNA, the CDR3 is TGTGCCAGCAGTTTAGCCCCCCGACTAGCGGGAGCATTCAATGAGCAGTTCTTC.

The CDR3 nucleotides are TGTGCCAGCAGCAAGACAGGTGTAGGGACTGAAGCTTTCTTT. Amino acid sequence: CASSKTGVGTEAFF. The rearrangement links TRBV7-8 to TRBJ1-1; maybe TRBD1 (6 bases). The CDR3 runs 14 residues. Germline V gives CDR1 SGHVS, CDR2 FQNEAQ. The germline V and J ends were trimmed by 5 bases and 5 bases, with 15 bases remaining between them.

There are a few counts of this clonotype. The CDR3 DNA reads TGTGCCAGCAGCTTGGGACAGGGTTATTCCTACAATGAGCAGTTCTTC. Amino acids: CASSLGQGYSYNEQFF. The rearrangement links TRBV7-2 to TRBJ2-1, with TRBD1 matching 9 bases. The CDR3 extends over 16 amino acids. J was trimmed by 1 base and V by 3 bases; bases with no gene match: 4. Germline CDR1 is SGHTA and CDR2 is FQGNSA.

This clonotype was counted many times. The V call is TRBV20-1, the J call TRBJ1-4; no definite D call. The CDR3 covers 15 residues. V was trimmed by 2 bases and J by 1 base, leaving 11 bases between them. The V gene's germline CDR1 is DFQATT and CDR2 SNEGSKA (reference sequence). The CDR3 reads CSARRWSGTNEKLFF. CDR3 nucleotides: TGCAGTGCTAGAAGGTGGAGCGGAACTAATGAAAAACTGTTTTTT.

The chain joins TRBV4-1 to TRBJ1-4; possible D gene TRBD1, 6 bases. Trimming removed 2 bases from V and 0 bases from J, with 19 bases in between. Germline CDR1 and CDR2: MGHRA and YSYEKL. CDR3 size: 19 residues. In DNA form, the CDR3 reads TGCGCCAGCAGCCAACCTACAGGGCAGACCCTCGCAACTAATGAAAAACTGTTTTTT. It codes for CASSQPTGQTLATNEKLFF.

Remarks on this clonotype: The missing conserved phenylalanine or tryptophan at the end of this CDR3 makes a read error likely. The chain's CDR3 is CSVEDQQRTDTQYL. DNA for the CDR3: TGCAGCGTTGAAGATCAACAGAGAACAGATACGCAGTATCTT. The V call is TRBV29-1, the J call TRBJ2-3; the D is unclear. CDR1 SQVTM and CDR2 ANQGSEA come from the germline V gene. The CDR3 has 14 residues. Trimming cost V 0 bases and J 3 bases, with 10 bases left between them.

This clonotype was observed a handful of times. The chain is built from TRBV27 and TRBJ1-2; a possible D gene is TRBD1 (5 bases). This CDR3 spans 14 amino acids. Germline assignment: CDR1 MNHEY and CDR2 SMNVEV (reference sequence). V was shortened by 2 bases and J by 4 bases, with 11 bases between the two germline ends. CDR3 protein: CASSLGAPRYGYTF. The CDR3 region has the DNA TGTGCCAGCAGTTTAGGGGCGCCCCGCTATGGCTACACCTTC.

This chain links TRBV2 with TRBJ2-5, with D maybe TRBD2 (5 bases). The J call may be mistaken, given a closer DNA end match to TRBJ2-1. CDR3 length equals 15 residues. Looked up from germline, CDR1 is SNHLY and CDR2 is FYNNEI. The CDR3 loop is CASSASYADYEQQFF. The CDR3, as DNA: TGTGCCAGCAGTGCCTCCTACGCTGACTACGAGCAGCAGTTCTTC.

The V call is TRBV27, the J call TRBJ2-5; D ambiguous. Judging by the DNA end, TRBJ2-1 fits better; the J call may be wrong. Germline CDR1 and CDR2: MNHEY and SMNVEV (reference sequence). This CDR3 is built from 15 residues. CDR3 sequence: CASSSTAHFYNEQFF. DNA of the CDR3: TGTGCCAGCAGTTCAACAGCTCACTTCTACAATGAGCAGTTCTTC.

The V gene is TRBV4-3, the J gene TRBJ2-1, with TRBD1 matching 8 bases. The V and J ends lost 3 bases and 2 bases, in that order; junction bases with no gene match: 3. This CDR3 comprises 15 residues. The V gene's germline CDR1 is LGHNA and CDR2 YSLEER. This chain's CDR3 is CASSQDRATYNEQFF. CDR3 sequence (DNA): TGCGCCAGCAGCCAGGACAGGGCGACCTACAATGAGCAGTTCTTC.

This rearrangement joins TRBV29-1 to TRBJ1-1; D gene unclear. V gave up 1 base and J gave up 0 bases, with 9 bases separating them. This CDR3 spans 14 amino acids. Germline-derived CDR1 and CDR2 are SQVTM and ANQGSEA. CDR3 residues: CSVEGRTVNTEAFF. In DNA form, the CDR3 reads TGCAGCGTTGAAGGGAGGACGGTGAACACTGAAGCTTTCTTT.

This clonotype came up a few times. V usage is TRBV15 and J usage is TRBJ2-3, with 9 nucleotides matching TRBD1. This CDR3 contains 17 residues. Trimming removed 5 bases from V and 1 base from J; junction bases left unmatched: 10. Looked up from germline, CDR1 is LNHNV and CDR2 is YYDKDF (reference sequence). CDR3 sequence: CATSSPWGDRGTDTQYF. The CDR3, as DNA: TGTGCCACCAGCTCCCCTTGGGGGGACAGGGGCACAGATACGCAGTATTTT.

Remarks on this clonotype: The conserved phenylalanine or tryptophan normally closing the CDR3 is absent here, so this likely arose from a read error. V and J are TRBV6-5 and TRBJ2-4; D is perhaps TRBD2 (6 bases). V lost 7 bases and J lost 2, with 15 bases in between. Germline V CDR1 and CDR2: MNHEY, SVGAGI. The CDR3 has 15 residues. In DNA, the CDR3 is TGTGCCAGCATGTCCTCAGCGGGTTCCAAAAACATTCAGTACTTG. It translates to CASMSSAGSKNIQYL.

The genes are TRBV2 and TRBJ2-2; TRBD2 agrees at 11 bases. With 4 bases clipped from V and 7 bases from J, the junction kept 17 bases outside the gene matches. Germline CDR1 is SNHLY and CDR2 is FYNNEI. The CDR3 totals 19 residues. CDR3 DNA sequence: TGTGCCAGCAGTGCTCCGATGGGTACTAGCGGGAGTAGGGGCGGGGAGCTGTTTTTT. Translating gives CASSAPMGTSGSRGGELFF.

CDR3 sequence (DNA): TGTGCCAGCAGTTCCGACTACTACAATGAGCAGTTCTTC. Protein sequence: CASSSDYYNEQFF. The V gene is TRBV7-3, the J gene TRBJ2-1; D is perhaps TRBD2 (5 bases). Germline CDR1 reads SGHTA; CDR2 reads FQGTGA. V lost 6 bases and J lost 3, with 9 bases in between. This CDR3 region has 13 residues.

The chain links TRBV7-2 to TRBJ1-2; 10 nucleotides line up with TRBD1. This CDR3 has 15 residues. V lost 5 bases, J lost 6 bases, and 9 bases stayed unmatched. Per the germline V gene, CDR1 is SGHTA and CDR2 is FQGNSA. CDR3 residues: CASSPDRGSGHGYTF. CDR3 sequence (DNA): TGTGCCAGCAGCCCGGACAGGGGGTCGGGGCATGGCTACACCTTC. The variable domain in full, with the rest retrieved from reference TRBV7-2 and TRBJ1-2, is GAGVSQSPSNKVTEKGKDVELRCDPISGHTALYWYRQSLGQGLEFLIYFQGNSAPDKSGLPSDRFSAERTGGSVSTLTIQRTQQEDSAVYLCASSPDRGSGHGYTFGSGTRLTVV.

The CDR3 DNA is TGCAGTGCTTGTGCGGGGAGTGGTAGCAATCAGCCCCAGCATTTT. As protein: CSACAGSGSNQPQHF. This chain uses TRBV20-1 with TRBJ1-5; D gene unclear. Germline CDR1 is DFQATT and CDR2 is SNEGSKA (reference sequence). This CDR3 is 15 amino acids long. V lost 5 bases and J lost 0, with 14 bases in between.